This TCR beta chain was identified during a study of T cells in Graves' hyperthyroidism and ophthalmopathy. Germline values: CDR1 SGHTA, CDR2 FQGTGA. This CDR3 comprises 13 residues. With 1 base removed from V and 3 bases from J, the gap between germline ends came to 7 bases. This clonotype was detected ten times or more. Antigen: not known. Amplification of TCR beta CDR3 regions used RNA as the template. Using the HTBI primer set, a first-round RT-PCR was run on the TCR CDR3. Each CDR3 protein is one row after TCRdb ran MiXCR on the multiplex PCR reads. The table includes roughly 800,000 distinct CDR3 sequences, about two fifths detected once. Patients aged 18 to 65 had newly diagnosed hyperthyroidism lasting under 2 months. Study-level points and caveats: Among thyroid clonotypes expanded above 0.001, most also appeared in blood. A median 6.5 months before onset, the model predicted ophthalmopathy.

Material: blood. V gene TRBV7-3 combines with J gene TRBJ2-7; no reliable D call. This clonotype was sampled from a man aged 18 to 29 with Graves' hyperthyroidism. The CDR3 loop reads CASSLSTSYEQYF. CDR3 DNA: TGTGCCAGCAGCTTAAGTACAAGCTACGAGCAGTACTTC. Full variable domain (missing parts from reference TRBV7-3 and TRBJ2-7): GAGVSQTPSNKVTEKGKYVELRCDPISGHTALYWYRQSLGQGPEFLIYFQGTGAADDSGLPNDRFFAVRPEGSVSTLKIQRTERGDSAVYLCASSLSTSYEQYFGPGTRLTVT.